The source of this T cell receptor (beta chain) is a study of cytomegalovirus exposure and HLA in healthy donors. In the PCR, 60 Vbeta and 13 Jbeta primers were used. Sequenced by immunoSEQ multiplex PCR; TCRdb stores in-frame clones only, minus some. This sample has around 170,000 clones, with approximately 79% found just once. Study results and caveats: The study flagged approximately 180 TCR beta chains as cytomegalovirus-associated. The authors excluded some V segments, including TRBV6-2 and TRBV6-3, as indistinguishable.

Of note for this clone: The antigen is unknown.

Germline CDR1 and CDR2: SGHRS and YFSETQ. Trimming removed 0 bases from V and 3 bases from J, with 17 bases in between. The CDR3 has 17 amino acids. The chain employs TRBV5-1 and TRBJ2-3; tentatively, D is TRBD2 (7 bases). Material for sequencing was PBMCs. This TCR was recovered from a woman between 40 and 55 years old in good health and CMV-seronegative. As DNA, the CDR3 is TGCGCCAGCAGCTTGGCCATGGGGGGGCCCCGGACAGATACGCAGTATTTT. Protein: CASSLAMGGPRTDTQYF.